The next 7 T cell receptor beta chains were all read from a single sample in a study of ipilimumab plus nivolumab after autologous stem cell transplantation. Libraries were prepared by immunoSEQ multiplex PCR; TCRdb keeps only in-frame clonotypes and omits some of them. The sample includes around 17,000 clones, over 60% of them seen just once. The sample was PBMCs, taken in a trial of ipilimumab plus nivolumab as post-transplant consolidation. These TCRs come from a male donor with diffuse large B-cell lymphoma.

This clone has just one count. The CDR3 protein is CASSLKTGTIYGYTF. The CDR3 bases are TGTGCCAGCAGCCTCAAGACCGGGACAATCTATGGCTACACCTTC. This chain uses TRBV9 with TRBJ1-2, with D maybe TRBD1 (6 bases). Germline lookup yields CDR1 SGDLS and CDR2 YYNGEE. The V and J ends lost 4 bases and 4 bases respectively, with 17 bases between them. This CDR3 has 15 amino acids.

Only a few counts were recorded for this clone. The chain uses TRBV5-1 and TRBJ2-7, with 13 bases aligning to TRBD2. This CDR3 spans 15 amino acids. With V trimmed by 3 bases and J by 6 bases, 6 bases remained unmatched. In germline, CDR1 is SGHRS, CDR2 YFSETQ. CDR3 sequence reads: CASSSAGTSGVEQYF. DNA for the CDR3: TGCGCCAGCAGCTCTGCTGGGACTAGCGGGGTCGAGCAGTACTTC.

The chain employs TRBV5-5 and TRBJ2-7; perhaps TRBD1 as D (5 bases). This CDR3 has 12 residues. CDR1 SGHKS and CDR2 YYEKEE come from the germline V gene (reference sequence). Trimming stripped 4 bases from V and 6 bases from J, with 11 bases between. The CDR3 loop reads CASSGAAGEQYF. In nucleotides, the CDR3 is TGTGCCAGCAGCGGGGCCGCCGGCGAGCAGTACTTC.

This clone appeared a few times. V is TRBV5-4 and J is TRBJ1-2; D gene uncertain. V dropped 4 bases and J dropped 2 bases, with 15 bases sitting between them. The CDR3 runs to 15 residues. The germline CDR1 and CDR2 sequences are SGHNT and YYREEE (reference sequence). CDR3 residues: CASSSVGYPNYGYTF. CDR3 in DNA: TGTGCCAGCAGCAGTGTAGGGTACCCGAACTATGGCTACACCTTC.

This clone was seen only a few times. The chain carries TRBV9 and TRBJ2-1; 13 nucleotides match TRBD2. Per germline, CDR1 SGDLS and CDR2 YYNGEE. The V and J ends lost 0 bases and 5 bases, in that order; junction bases with no gene match: 8. The CDR3 runs 18 residues. CDR3 sequence reads: CASSVASRGTSGNNEQFF. In DNA form, the CDR3 reads TGTGCCAGCAGCGTAGCCTCTCGAGGGACTAGCGGGAACAATGAGCAGTTCTTC.

The chain has TRBV30 and TRBJ1-4; D perhaps matches TRBD1 (5 bases). Germline V gene data show CDR1 as GTSNPN and CDR2 as SVGIG (reference sequence). This CDR3 region has 15 residues. Trimming removed 4 bases at V and 7 bases at J, with 19 bases between. CDR3 region: CAWTRGTVSGEKLFF. The CDR3 DNA sequence: TGTGCCTGGACCCGCGGGACGGTCAGTGGTGAAAAACTGTTTTTT. Full variable domain (remainder filled in from reference TRBV30 and TRBJ1-4): SQTIHQWPATLVQPVGSPLSLECTVEGTSNPNLYWYRQAAGRGLQLLFYSVGIGQISSEVPQNLSASRPQDRQFILSSKKLLLSDSGFYLCAWTRGTVSGEKLFFGSGTQLSVL.

This rearrangement joins TRBV19 to TRBJ1-2; 8 bases align to TRBD1. Germline V gives CDR1 LNHDA, CDR2 SQIVND (reference sequence). With 6 bases clipped from V and 3 bases from J, the junction kept 3 bases outside the gene matches. The CDR3 totals 13 residues. For the CDR3, the DNA is TGTGCCAGTAGCGACAGGGGCGACTATGGCTACACCTTC. Translation: CASSDRGDYGYTF.